These T cell receptor beta chains were read from a single sample in a study of cytomegalovirus exposure and HLA in healthy donors. Using immunoSEQ multiplex PCR, the repertoire was profiled, and TCRdb retains in-frame clones only, with some absent. The sample includes about 170,000 clones, around 86% of them seen just once. Sequencing was performed on PBMCs. All receptors come from a male donor in good health and CMV-seronegative. CDR3s include the opening cysteine and the closing phenylalanine or tryptophan. D genes are given only for firm matches. Clone size is stated in some rows and not others, as once, few, many or a class when expanded.

CDR3: CASSYGTTADTGELFF
DNA: TGTGCCAGCAGTTACGGTACTACCGCGGACACCGGGGAGCTGTTTTTT
V: TRBV6-5
length: 16
J: TRBJ2-2
size: few
D: .

CDR3: CASSPGTPSPETQYF
DNA: TGTGCCAGCAGCCCTGGGACACCCTCCCCAGAGACCCAGTACTTC
V: TRBV5-4
length: 15
J: TRBJ2-5
size: .
D: .

CDR3: CASSMGQDNEKLFF
DNA: TGTGCCAGTAGTATGGGACAGGATAATGAAAAACTGTTTTTT
V: TRBV19
length: 14
J: TRBJ1-4
size: .
D: TRBD1

CDR3: CSVGLYNEQFF
DNA: TGCAGTGTAGGACTGTACAATGAGCAGTTCTTC
V: TRBV20-1
length: 11
J: TRBJ2-1
size: .
D: .

CDR3: CASSLVAGATEAFF
DNA: TGTGCCAGCAGCTTGGTGGCGGGGGCCACTGAAGCTTTCTTT
V: TRBV5-6
length: 14
J: TRBJ1-1
size: few
D: .

CDR3: CASSTGGLGQPQHF
DNA: TGTGCCAGCAGCACAGGGGGCCTCGGTCAGCCCCAGCATTTT
V: TRBV6-6
length: 14
J: TRBJ1-5
size: .
D: TRBD1

CDR3: CASSARTGGRGELFF
DNA: TGTGCCAGTAGTGCCCGGACGGGGGGTAGAGGGGAGCTGTTTTTT
V: TRBV19
length: 15
J: TRBJ2-2
size: .
D: TRBD2

CDR3: CASSLIDYGYTF
DNA: TGTGCCAGCAGCTTAATCGACTATGGCTACACCTTC
V: TRBV5-5
length: 12
J: TRBJ1-2
size: .
D: .

CDR3: CASSDHSGTVSYEQYF
DNA: TGTGCCAGCAGTGACCACTCCGGGACAGTTTCCTACGAGCAGTACTTC
V: TRBV25-1
length: 16
J: TRBJ2-7
size: .
D: TRBD1

CDR3: CASKQGQSWNPDTQYF
DNA: TGTGCCAGCAAACAGGGTCAGTCTTGGAACCCAGATACGCAGTATTTT
V: TRBV5-8
length: 16
J: TRBJ2-3
size: .
D: .

CDR3: CASSSQGTMNTEAFF
DNA: TGTGCCAGCAGCTCTCAGGGAACCATGAACACTGAAGCTTTCTTT
V: TRBV7-8
length: 15
J: TRBJ1-1
size: .
D: .

CDR3: CASSPDRGQTEAFF
DNA: TGTGCCAGCAGCCCTGACAGGGGACAGACTGAAGCTTTCTTT
V: TRBV11-2
length: 14
J: TRBJ1-1
size: .
D: TRBD1

CDR3: CASIPGRDYNEQFF
DNA: TGTGCCAGTATCCCGGGCAGGGACTACAATGAGCAGTTCTTC
V: TRBV19
length: 14
J: TRBJ2-1
size: .
D: .

CDR3: CASSPGTGGFGETQYF
DNA: TGTGCCAGCAGCCCCGGGACAGGGGGGTTCGGGGAGACCCAGTACTTC
V: TRBV14
length: 16
J: TRBJ2-5
size: .
D: TRBD1

CDR3: CASSQGAGDTQYF
DNA: TGTGCCAGTAGTCAGGGGGCTGGAGATACGCAGTATTTT
V: TRBV19
length: 13
J: TRBJ2-3
size: .
D: TRBD1

CDR3: CASRGGTNNEQFF
DNA: TGTGCCAGTCGGGGGGGTACAAACAATGAGCAGTTCTTC
V: TRBV6-5
length: 13
J: TRBJ2-1
size: .
D: TRBD2

CDR3: CASSLIRGRDEQYF
DNA: TGTGCCAGCAGCTTAATCAGGGGCCGCGACGAGCAGTACTTC
V: TRBV11-1
length: 14
J: TRBJ2-7
size: .
D: .

CDR3: CASSLGGQGALVEQYF
DNA: TGCGCCAGCAGCTTAGGTGGACAGGGGGCCTTGGTCGAGCAGTACTTC
V: TRBV4-1
length: 16
J: TRBJ2-7
size: once
D: TRBD1

CDR3: CASSLDPGRGTEAFF
DNA: TGTGCCAGCAGCTTAGATCCGGGGCGGGGCACTGAAGCTTTCTTT
V: TRBV11-2
length: 15
J: TRBJ1-1
size: .
D: .

CDR3: CAISERQGNFNSRGYTF
DNA: TGTGCCATCAGTGAGAGACAGGGTAACTTCAATTCGCGTGGCTACACCTTC
V: TRBV10-3
length: 17
J: TRBJ1-2
size: once
D: TRBD1

CDR3: CASSLGGGEKAEAFF
DNA: TGCGCCAGCAGCCTGGGGGGGGGCGAAAAGGCTGAAGCTTTCTTT
V: TRBV5-1
length: 15
J: TRBJ1-1
size: .
D: .

CDR3: CASSQDDALTPRNTIYF
DNA: TGCGCCAGCAGCCAAGATGATGCCCTGACACCCCGGAACACCATATATTTT
V: TRBV4-1
length: 17
J: TRBJ1-3
size: .
D: .

CDR3: CASSLSDRGWYGYTF
DNA: TGCGCCAGCAGCTTGTCGGACAGGGGTTGGTATGGCTACACCTTC
V: TRBV5-1
length: 15
J: TRBJ1-2
size: .
D: TRBD1

CDR3: CASSVTENTEAFF
DNA: TGTGCCAGCAGTGTGACTGAGAACACTGAAGCTTTCTTT
V: TRBV6-5
length: 13
J: TRBJ1-1
size: .
D: .

CDR3: CASRYSGTEAFF
DNA: TGTGCCAGCAGGTACAGTGGGACTGAAGCTTTCTTT
V: TRBV7-9
length: 12
J: TRBJ1-1
size: once
D: .

CDR3: CASSLANRGDTQYF
DNA: TGCGCCAGCAGCTTGGCCAACCGAGGAGATACGCAGTATTTT
V: TRBV5-1
length: 14
J: TRBJ2-3
size: .
D: .

CDR3: CASSIQQALYGYTF
DNA: TGTGCCAGCAGCATACAACAGGCGTTATATGGCTACACCTTC
V: TRBV7-2
length: 14
J: TRBJ1-2
size: .
D: .

CDR3: CASSYNRGYGETQYF
DNA: TGTGCCAGCAGTTACAACAGGGGGTACGGCGAGACCCAGTACTTC
V: TRBV6-6
length: 15
J: TRBJ2-5
size: .
D: TRBD1

CDR3: CASRSTRDYGYTF
DNA: TGTGCCAGCAGGTCGACAAGAGACTATGGCTACACCTTC
V: TRBV9
length: 13
J: TRBJ1-2
size: .
D: .

CDR3: CASRIDRIHGYTF
DNA: TGTGCCAGTAGGATAGACAGGATCCATGGCTACACCTTC
V: TRBV19
length: 13
J: TRBJ1-2
size: .
D: .

CDR3: CAISDGTGDQPQHF
DNA: TGTGCCATCAGTGACGGGACAGGGGATCAGCCCCAGCATTTT
V: TRBV10-3
length: 14
J: TRBJ1-5
size: .
D: TRBD1

CDR3: CATSRGDRGLNTEAFF
DNA: TGTGCCACCAGCAGAGGGGACAGGGGGTTGAACACTGAAGCTTTCTTT
V: TRBV15
length: 16
J: TRBJ1-1
size: .
D: TRBD1

CDR3: CASSIVGQRNLRNTEAFF
DNA: TGTGCCAGTAGTATAGTGGGACAGCGAAATCTGAGGAACACTGAAGCTTTCTTT
V: TRBV19
length: 18
J: TRBJ1-1
size: .
D: TRBD1

CDR3: CASSSQPPDRGWTGELFF
DNA: TGTGCCAGCAGCTCACAACCTCCGGACAGGGGATGGACCGGGGAGCTGTTTTTT
V: TRBV7-6
length: 18
J: TRBJ2-2
size: .
D: TRBD1

CDR3: CASSKRRTEAFF
DNA: TGTGCCAGCAGTAAGAGGAGGACTGAAGCTTTCTTT
V: TRBV6-1
length: 12
J: TRBJ1-1
size: .
D: .

CDR3: CASSLGGHNSPLHF
DNA: TGCGCCAGCAGCTTGGGGGGACACAATTCACCCCTCCACTTT
V: TRBV5-1
length: 14
J: TRBJ1-6
size: .
D: .

CDR3: CASSPSSGHNGKPQHF
DNA: TGTGCCAGCTCACCAAGCTCAGGCCATAATGGTAAGCCCCAGCATTTT
V: TRBV18
length: 16
J: TRBJ1-5
size: .
D: .

CDR3: CASSQIRAPNQPQHF
DNA: TGTGCCAGCAGTCAAATCAGGGCACCCAATCAGCCCCAGCATTTT
V: TRBV6-5
length: 15
J: TRBJ1-5
size: .
D: .

CDR3: CASSQVGNQPQHF
DNA: TGCGCCAGCAGCCAAGTAGGCAATCAGCCCCAGCATTTT
V: TRBV4-1
length: 13
J: TRBJ1-5
size: .
D: .

CDR3: CASSAGTSSEQYF
DNA: TGTGCCAGCAGCGCGGGAACTAGCAGCGAGCAGTACTTC
V: TRBV2
length: 13
J: TRBJ2-7
size: .
D: .

CDR3: CASGLTRAQYF
DNA: TGTGCTAGTGGTTTGACTAGGGCGCAGTATTTT
V: TRBV12-5
length: 11
J: TRBJ2-3
size: .
D: .

CDR3: CSVSTGNTEAFF
DNA: TGCAGCGTTTCGACAGGGAACACTGAAGCTTTCTTT
V: TRBV29-1
length: 12
J: TRBJ1-1
size: .
D: .

CDR3: CASSQGDRVGGYTF
DNA: TGCGCCAGCAGCCAAGGAGACAGGGTGGGTGGCTACACCTTC
V: TRBV4-1
length: 14
J: TRBJ1-2
size: .
D: TRBD1

CDR3: CASSHLRGTADTQYF
DNA: TGTGCCAGCAGTCATCTCAGGGGGACGGCAGATACGCAGTATTTT
V: TRBV25-1
length: 15
J: TRBJ2-3
size: .
D: TRBD1

CDR3: CASSSLGGFSYEQYF
DNA: TGTGCCAGCAGCTCACTAGGCGGGTTCTCCTACGAGCAGTACTTC
V: TRBV5-6
length: 15
J: TRBJ2-7
size: once
D: .

CDR3: CAISDGIHGNNEQFF
DNA: TGTGCCATCAGTGACGGGATTCATGGCAACAATGAGCAGTTCTTC
V: TRBV10-3
length: 15
J: TRBJ2-1
size: .
D: .

CDR3: CASSSPFNNEQFF
DNA: TGTGCCAGCAGCTCCCCTTTTAACAATGAGCAGTTCTTC
V: TRBV11-3
length: 13
J: TRBJ2-1
size: .
D: .

CDR3: CASKGDRGFYGYTF
DNA: TGTGCCAGCAAAGGGGACAGGGGATTTTATGGCTACACCTTC
V: TRBV6-5
length: 14
J: TRBJ1-2
size: .
D: TRBD1

CDR3: CASTVSMNTEAFF
DNA: TGTGCCAGTACAGTGTCCATGAACACTGAAGCTTTCTTT
V: TRBV19
length: 13
J: TRBJ1-1
size: .
D: .

CDR3: CASSSIPPSHEAFF
DNA: TGTGCCAGCAGTTCAATCCCACCCAGTCATGAAGCTTTCTTT
V: TRBV27
length: 14
J: TRBJ1-1
size: .
D: .

CDR3: CASSPGASYGYTF
DNA: TGTGCCAGCAGTCCCGGAGCTAGCTATGGCTACACCTTC
V: TRBV27
length: 13
J: TRBJ1-2
size: .
D: .

CDR3: CASSRRTGDKAFF
DNA: TGCGCCAGCAGCCGCCGCACCGGGGACAAAGCTTTCTTT
V: TRBV5-1
length: 13
J: TRBJ1-1
size: .
D: .